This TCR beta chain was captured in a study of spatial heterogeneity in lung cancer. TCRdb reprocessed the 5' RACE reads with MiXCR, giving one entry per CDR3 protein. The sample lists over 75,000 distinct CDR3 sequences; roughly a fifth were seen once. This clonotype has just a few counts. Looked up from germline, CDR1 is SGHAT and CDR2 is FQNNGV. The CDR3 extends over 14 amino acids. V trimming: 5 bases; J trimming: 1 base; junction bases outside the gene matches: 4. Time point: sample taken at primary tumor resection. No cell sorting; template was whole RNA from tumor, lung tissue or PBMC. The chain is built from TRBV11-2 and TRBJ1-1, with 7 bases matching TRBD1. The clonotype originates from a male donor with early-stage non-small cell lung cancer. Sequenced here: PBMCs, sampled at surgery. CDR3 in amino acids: CASSAGTANTEAFF. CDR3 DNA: TGTGCCAGCAGCGCAGGGACAGCGAACACTGAAGCTTTCTTT.